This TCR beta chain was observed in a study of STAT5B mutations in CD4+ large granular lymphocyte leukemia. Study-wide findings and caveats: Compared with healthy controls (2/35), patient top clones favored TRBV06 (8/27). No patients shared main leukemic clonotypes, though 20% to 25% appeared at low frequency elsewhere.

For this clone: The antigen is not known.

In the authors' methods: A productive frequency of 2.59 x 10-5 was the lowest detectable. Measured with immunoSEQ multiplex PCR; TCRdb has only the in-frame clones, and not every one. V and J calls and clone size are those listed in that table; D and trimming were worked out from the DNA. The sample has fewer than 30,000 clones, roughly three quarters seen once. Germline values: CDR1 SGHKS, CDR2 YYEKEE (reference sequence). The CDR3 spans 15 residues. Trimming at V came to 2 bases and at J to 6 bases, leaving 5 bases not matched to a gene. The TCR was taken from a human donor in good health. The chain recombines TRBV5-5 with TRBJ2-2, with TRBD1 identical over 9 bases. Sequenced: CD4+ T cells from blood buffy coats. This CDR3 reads CASSFRDRESGELFF. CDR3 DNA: TGTGCCAGCAGCTTTAGGGACAGGGAGTCCGGGGAGCTGTTTTTT.